The T cell receptor beta chain described here comes from a study of CD8+ T cells in alopecia areata. Looking at the study overall: Those treated were given oral tofacitinib at 5 to 10 mg twice daily.

Starting from PBMCs, sorting isolated CD4+ and CD8+ T cells. In this sample, this clone turned up a few times. Antigen unknown. It was cDNA, reverse transcribed from extracted RNA, that served as the sequencing template. Profiling relied on immunoSEQ multiplex PCR, and the TCRdb table lists in-frame clones only, not all of them. Seen here are 60,000 to 70,000 clones, roughly 44% observed once, and the top ten hold about 15%. Study findings and constraints: Lesional scalp, notably in alopecia totalis/universalis, had clonality above that of normal scalp.

V lost 1 base, J lost 7 bases, and 0 bases stayed unmatched. Germline V gene sequence: CDR1 MDHEN, CDR2 SYDVKM. CDR3 length: 12 amino acids. Sample: CD8+ T cells sorted from blood, taken at week 0. This receptor was identified in a human donor with alopecia areata. This chain uses TRBV28 with TRBJ1-1; 7 bases are shared with TRBD1. CDR3: CASSLSGGEAFF. The CDR3 nucleotides are TGTGCCAGCAGTTTATCAGGGGGTGAAGCTTTCTTT.